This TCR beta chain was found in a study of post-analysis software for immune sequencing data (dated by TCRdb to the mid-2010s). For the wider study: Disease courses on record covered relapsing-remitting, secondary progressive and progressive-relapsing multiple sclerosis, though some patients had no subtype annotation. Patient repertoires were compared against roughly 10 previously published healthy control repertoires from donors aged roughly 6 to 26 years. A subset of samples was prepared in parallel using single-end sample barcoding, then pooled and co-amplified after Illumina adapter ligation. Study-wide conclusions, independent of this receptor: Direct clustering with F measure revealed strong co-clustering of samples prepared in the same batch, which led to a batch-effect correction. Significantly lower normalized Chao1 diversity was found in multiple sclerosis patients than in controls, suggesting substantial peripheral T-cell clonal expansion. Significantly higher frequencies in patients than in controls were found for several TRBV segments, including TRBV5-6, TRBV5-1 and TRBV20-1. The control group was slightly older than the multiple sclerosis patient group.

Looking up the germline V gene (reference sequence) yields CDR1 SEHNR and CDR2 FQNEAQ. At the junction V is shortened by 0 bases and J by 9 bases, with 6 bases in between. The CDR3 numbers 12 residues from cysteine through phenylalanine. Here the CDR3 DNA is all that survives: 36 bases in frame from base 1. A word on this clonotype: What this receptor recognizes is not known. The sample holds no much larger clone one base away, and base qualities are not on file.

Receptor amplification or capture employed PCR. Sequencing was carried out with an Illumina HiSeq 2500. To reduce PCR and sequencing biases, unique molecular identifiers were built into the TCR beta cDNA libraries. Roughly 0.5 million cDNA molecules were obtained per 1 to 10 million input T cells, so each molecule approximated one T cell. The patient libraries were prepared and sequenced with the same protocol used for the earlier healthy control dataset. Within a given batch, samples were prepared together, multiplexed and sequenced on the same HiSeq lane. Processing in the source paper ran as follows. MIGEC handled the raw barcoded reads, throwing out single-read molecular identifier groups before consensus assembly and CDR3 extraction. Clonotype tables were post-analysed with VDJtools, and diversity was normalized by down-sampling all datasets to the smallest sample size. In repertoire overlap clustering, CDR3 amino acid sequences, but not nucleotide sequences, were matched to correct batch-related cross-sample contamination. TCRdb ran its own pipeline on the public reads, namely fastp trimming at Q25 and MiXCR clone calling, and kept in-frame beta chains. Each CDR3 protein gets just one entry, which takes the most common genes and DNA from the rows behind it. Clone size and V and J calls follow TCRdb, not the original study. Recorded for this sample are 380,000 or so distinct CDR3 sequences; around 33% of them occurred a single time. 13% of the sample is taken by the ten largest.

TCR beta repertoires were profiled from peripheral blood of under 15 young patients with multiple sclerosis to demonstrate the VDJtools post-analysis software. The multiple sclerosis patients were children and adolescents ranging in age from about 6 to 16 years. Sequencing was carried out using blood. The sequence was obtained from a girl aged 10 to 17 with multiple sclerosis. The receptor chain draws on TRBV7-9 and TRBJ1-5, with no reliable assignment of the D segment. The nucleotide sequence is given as TGTGCCAGCAGCTTAGCAAACCGGCCCCAGCATTTT. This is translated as CASSLANRPQHF.